This TCR beta chain was retrieved from a study of neoadjuvant anti-PD-1 for oral cavity cancer. As for the study in general: Patients mostly received three to four biweekly nivolumab doses at 3 mg/kg before surgery.

The patients had HPV-negative, locally advanced oral cavity squamous cell carcinoma. This clone was detected only a few times. Data came from immunoSEQ multiplex PCR; TCRdb stores just in-frame clones and leaves some out. Among about 5,700 clones listed, about three fifths were seen once. Germline trimming cut 5 bases from V and 10 bases from J; bases unmatched to any gene: 3. Looked up from germline, CDR1 is SGHAT and CDR2 is FQNNGV. CDR3 size: 12 residues. The chain couples TRBV11-2 to TRBJ2-1; 9 positions agree with TRBD2. The sequence was obtained from a person aged 35 to 85 with oral cavity squamous cell carcinoma. The sequenced sample was tumor tissue, obtained before nivolumab (anti-PD-1) treatment. The chain's CDR3 is CASSRRGGEQFF. The DNA of the CDR3 is TGTGCCAGCAGCCGGCGGGGGGGCGAGCAGTTCTTC.